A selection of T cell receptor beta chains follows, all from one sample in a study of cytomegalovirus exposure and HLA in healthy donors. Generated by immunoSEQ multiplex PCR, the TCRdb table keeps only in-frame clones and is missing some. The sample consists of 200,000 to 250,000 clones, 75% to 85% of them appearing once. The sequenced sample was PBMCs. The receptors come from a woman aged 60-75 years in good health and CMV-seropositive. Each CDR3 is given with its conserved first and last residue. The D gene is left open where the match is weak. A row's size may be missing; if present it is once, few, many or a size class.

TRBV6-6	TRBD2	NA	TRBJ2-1	TGTGCCAGCAGTTTTAGCGGGGGACCATTCAATGAGCAGTTCTTC	CASSFSGGPFNEQFF
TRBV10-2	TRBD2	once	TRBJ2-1	TGCGCCAGCAGGGAAGGACTAGCAGCCTACAATGAGCAGTTCTTC	CASREGLAAYNEQFF
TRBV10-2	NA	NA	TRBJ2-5	TGCGCCAGCAGTGAGTTCGGGAGAGCAAGTATGGAAGAGACCCAGTACTTC	CASSEFGRASMEETQYF
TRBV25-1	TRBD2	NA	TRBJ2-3	TGTGCCAGCAGTGGGGCAGCGGGAGCCGGAGATACGCAGTATTTT	CASSGAAGAGDTQYF
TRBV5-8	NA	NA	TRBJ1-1	TGTGCCAGCACCTTACAGGGAGTAGTGAACACTGAAGCTTTCTTT	CASTLQGVVNTEAFF
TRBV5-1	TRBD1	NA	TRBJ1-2	TGCGCCAGCAGCTCAACAGGGGCCTATGGCTACACCTTC	CASSSTGAYGYTF
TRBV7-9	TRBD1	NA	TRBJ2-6	TGTTCCAGCAGCTTAGCGCCTTGGACAGGGGGCTTGGGGGCCAACGTCCTGACTTTC	CSSSLAPWTGGLGANVLTF
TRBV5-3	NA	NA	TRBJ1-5	TGTGCCAGAAGCTTTTATAGCAATCAGCCCCAGCATTTT	CARSFYSNQPQHF
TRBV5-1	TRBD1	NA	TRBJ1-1	TGCGCCAGCAGCTTCGGACAGGGCGGTAAAGAAGCTTTCTTT	CASSFGQGGKEAFF
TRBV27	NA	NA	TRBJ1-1	TGTGCCAGCAGTCCCACAGTCATGAACACTGAAGCTTTCTTT	CASSPTVMNTEAFF
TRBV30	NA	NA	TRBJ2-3	TGTGCCTGGAGTGAGTCGGGGGATACGCAGTATTTT	CAWSESGDTQYF
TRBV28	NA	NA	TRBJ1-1	TGTGCCAGCAGTCCCCCCCGGAGTAATGAAGCTTTCTTT	CASSPPRSNEAFF
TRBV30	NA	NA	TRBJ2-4	TGTGCCTGGATGAAGGACACCCAAAACATTCAGTACTTC	CAWMKDTQNIQYF
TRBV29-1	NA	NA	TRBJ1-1	TGCAGCGTTGACCCACCCGGGGTAGGTGAAGCTTTCTTT	CSVDPPGVGEAFF
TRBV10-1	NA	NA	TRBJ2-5	TGCGCCAGCAGCCTAGGCTATGAGCAGTACTTC	CASSLGYEQYF
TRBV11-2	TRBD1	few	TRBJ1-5	TGTGCCAGCAGCCACGGGACAGGGCATGGTCAGCCCCAGCATTTT	CASSHGTGHGQPQHF
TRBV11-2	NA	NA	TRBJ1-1	TGTGCCAGCAGCGGATGGACAGCCGTTGAAGCTTTCTTT	CASSGWTAVEAFF
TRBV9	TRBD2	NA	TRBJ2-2	TGTGCCAGCAGCGTAGTACTAGCGGGTGGCACCGGGGAGCTGTTTTTT	CASSVVLAGGTGELFF
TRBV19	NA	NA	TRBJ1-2	TGTGCCAGTAGTAGCGCGCAGGACTATGGCTACACCTTC	CASSSAQDYGYTF
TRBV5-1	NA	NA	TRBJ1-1	TGCGCCAGCAGCGGACCCCCGGGGGTGGACTCTGAAGCTTTCTTT	CASSGPPGVDSEAFF
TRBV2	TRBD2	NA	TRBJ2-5	TGTGCCAGCAGGGGTACTAGCGGGCAAGAGACCCAGTACTTC	CASRGTSGQETQYF
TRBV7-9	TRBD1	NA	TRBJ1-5	TGTGCCAGCAGCCTAGACAGGGGTGAAAGCAATCAGCCCCAGCATTTT	CASSLDRGESNQPQHF
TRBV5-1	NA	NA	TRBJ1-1	TGCGCCAGCAGTCGAGCAGGGATGACGAACACTGAAGCTTTCTTT	CASSRAGMTNTEAFF
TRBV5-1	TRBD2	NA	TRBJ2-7	TGCGCCAGCAGCTTGCTCTCCAGCGGGAGTCTCGAGCAGTACTTC	CASSLLSSGSLEQYF
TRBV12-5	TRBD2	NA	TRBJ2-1	TGTGCTAGTGGTCCGGGACTAAGCAACAATGAGCAGTTCTTC	CASGPGLSNNEQFF
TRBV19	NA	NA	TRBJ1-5	TGTGCCAGTACTATGTCAGGGACTTTTTATCAGCCCCAGCATTTT	CASTMSGTFYQPQHF
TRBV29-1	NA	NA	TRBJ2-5	TGCAGCGTTGCCGAGGCAGGGCAAGAGACCCAGTACTTC	CSVAEAGQETQYF
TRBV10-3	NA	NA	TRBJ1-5	TGTGCCATCAGTGAGGCGGATTATCAGCCCCAGCATTTT	CAISEADYQPQHF
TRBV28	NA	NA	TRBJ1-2	TGTGCCAGCAGTTCGGTACAGGACCGCTACACCTTC	CASSSVQDRYTF
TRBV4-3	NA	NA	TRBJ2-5	TGCGCCAGCAGCCAAGGGACAGCCCAAGAGACCCAGTACTTC	CASSQGTAQETQYF
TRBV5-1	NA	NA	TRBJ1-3	TGCGCCAGCAAGTCCGGACACGCCAACTCTGGAAACACCATATATTTT	CASKSGHANSGNTIYF
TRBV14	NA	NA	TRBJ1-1	TGTGCCAGCAGCCAAGAGACAGACGGGAACACTGAAGCTTTCTTT	CASSQETDGNTEAFF
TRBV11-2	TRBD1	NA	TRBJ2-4	TGTGCCAGCGGCCGGGACAGGGATAGCAAAAACATTCAGTACTTC	CASGRDRDSKNIQYF
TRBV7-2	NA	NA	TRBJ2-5	TGTGCCAGCAGCTTAGCTCAGGAAGAGACCCAGTACTTC	CASSLAQEETQYF
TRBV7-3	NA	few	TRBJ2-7	TGTGCCAGCAGCCCCGGAGCAGTCCGCGAGCAGTACTTC	CASSPGAVREQYF
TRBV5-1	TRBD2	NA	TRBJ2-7	TGCGCCAGCAGCCCCTTGACTAGCGGAGCAACCTACGAGCAGTACTTC	CASSPLTSGATYEQYF
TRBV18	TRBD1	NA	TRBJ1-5	TGTGCCAGCTCACCAGGACAGGTGGGCAATCAGCCCCAGCATTTT	CASSPGQVGNQPQHF
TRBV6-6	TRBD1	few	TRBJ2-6	TGTGCCAGCAGTTATCAGGGGGCAACTGGGGCCAACGTCCTGACTTTC	CASSYQGATGANVLTF
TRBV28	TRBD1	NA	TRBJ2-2	TGTGCCAGCAGCTTATCAGGGGACAGGGTCTACACCGGGGAGCTGTTTTTT	CASSLSGDRVYTGELFF
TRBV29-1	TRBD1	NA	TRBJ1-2	TGCAGCGCAGGGACAGGGATTGACTATGGCTACACCTTC	CSAGTGIDYGYTF
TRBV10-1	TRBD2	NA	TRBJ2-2	TGCGCCAGCAGTCAAGCGGGAGGCCCCACCGGGGAGCTGTTTTTT	CASSQAGGPTGELFF
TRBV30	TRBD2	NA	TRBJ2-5	TGTGCCTGGAGTGGGGGAGGGAGAGAGACCCAGTACTTC	CAWSGGGRETQYF
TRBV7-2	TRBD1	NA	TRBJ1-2	TGTGCCAGCAGCCAGGGGGCGGGAGATGGCTACACCTTC	CASSQGAGDGYTF
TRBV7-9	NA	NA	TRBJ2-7	TGTGCCAGCAGCTTAGGGGACACCCCCACCTTC	CASSLGDTPTF
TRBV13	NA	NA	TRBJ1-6	TGTGCCAGCAGCTTAGGGGGATGGGGGGATTCACCCCTCCACTTT	CASSLGGWGDSPLHF
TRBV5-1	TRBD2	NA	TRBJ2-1	TGCGCCAGCAGCTTGGGTCCAGCGGGAGGCTCTGGGTCGTTCTTC	CASSLGPAGGSGSFF
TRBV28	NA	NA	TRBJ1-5	TGTGCCAGCAGTTCGGCGACAGGTCGGCAGCCCCAGCATTTT	CASSSATGRQPQHF
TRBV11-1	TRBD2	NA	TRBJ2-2	TGTGCCAGCAGGGGGACTAGCGGGGAAAACACCGGGGAGCTGTTTTTT	CASRGTSGENTGELFF
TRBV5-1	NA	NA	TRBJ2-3	TGCGCCAGCAGCCAACTCCAGGGAGGCGATACGCAGTATTTT	CASSQLQGGDTQYF
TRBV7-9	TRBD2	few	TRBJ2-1	TGTGCCAGCGGCCAGCGGGACGCCTACAATGAGCAGTTCTTC	CASGQRDAYNEQFF
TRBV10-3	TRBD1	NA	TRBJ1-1	TGTGCCATCAGTGAGTCCCAGCTCGTGGAGGGGGCTGCTTTCTTT	CAISESQLVEGAAFF
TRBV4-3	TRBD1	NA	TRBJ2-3	TGCGCCAGCAGCCGACAGGGGGCCGAGACAGATACGCAGTATTTT	CASSRQGAETDTQYF
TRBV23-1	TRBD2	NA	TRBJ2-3	TGCGCCAGCAGTCGCCAGACTAGCGGTTGCACAGATACGCAGTATTTT	CASSRQTSGCTDTQYF
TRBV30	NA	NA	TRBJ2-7	TGTGCCTCAGGACTAAACTACGAGCAGTACTTC	CASGLNYEQYF
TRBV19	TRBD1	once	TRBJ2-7	TGTGCCAGTAGTATAGACTCCGGGACAGGGGGCCGAAACGAGCAGTACTTC	CASSIDSGTGGRNEQYF
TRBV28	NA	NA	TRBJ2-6	TGTGCCAGCAGTTTAGGGCTGGGGCGGTACTCTGGGGCCAACGTCCTGACTTTC	CASSLGLGRYSGANVLTF
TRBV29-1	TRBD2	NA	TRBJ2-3	TGCAGCGTTGGGCAACTAGCGGGAGGGGTCACAGATACGCAGTATTTT	CSVGQLAGGVTDTQYF
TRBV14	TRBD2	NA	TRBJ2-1	TGTGCCAGCAGTCCACGGGAGGATGAGCAGTTCTTC	CASSPREDEQFF